This record covers a single T cell receptor (beta chain). Amplification yielded TCR beta CDR3 regions, with RNA transcripts as the source. HTBI primers were used for first-round RT-PCR of the TCR CDR3. TCRdb called the multiplex PCR reads again in MiXCR, with one record for every CDR3 protein. The sample gives some 510,000 distinct CDR3 sequences, about 20% of which show up once; more than 20% is in the top ten. The record originates from a study of T cells in Graves' hyperthyroidism and ophthalmopathy. The CDR3 is made up of 12 amino acids. Trimming pared 7 bases from V and 4 bases from J, leaving 8 bases between.

This TCR derives from a man aged 18 to 29 with Graves' hyperthyroidism. J is TRBJ1-3 and V is TRBV12-3 or TRBV12-4; D gene ambiguous. The material sequenced was blood. CDR3 residues: CASKTLGNTIYF. DNA for the CDR3: TGTGCCAGCAAAACCCTCGGAAACACCATATATTTT.